The entry below gives a single T cell receptor beta chain sequence along with its context. Its antigen remains unknown. This sample was included in a study of OX40 agonist ivuxolimab in advanced cancers. Study at large: Patients received ivuxolimab, an intravenous treatment, every 2 weeks at 0.01 to 10 mg/kg. Regarding the study as a whole: Both blood CD4+ and CD8+ T cells showed clonal growth by week 6 at 0.1 to 3.0 mg/kg. Low normalized T-cell clonal expansion was also seen in some nonresponders.

Sequencing was performed with immunoSEQ multiplex PCR; in TCRdb, only in-frame clones are kept and a portion is missing. The repertoire holds about 32,000 clones, roughly 89% seen once, with approximately 18% in the top ten. The sequencing used CD4+ or CD8+ T cells sorted from blood, collected in a trial of the OX40 agonist ivuxolimab. The clonotype was recovered from an adult with an advanced solid tumor such as melanoma, head and neck, liver or kidney cancer.

CDR3 sequence: CASSVWREGRYEQFF. CDR3 nucleotides: TGTGCCAGCAGTGTGTGGCGGGAGGGCCGCTATGAGCAGTTCTTC. This chain links TRBV6-4 with TRBJ2-1; TRBD2 matches 9 bases. V lost 4 bases, J lost 8 bases, and 9 bases stayed unmatched. Germline CDR1 reads MRHNA; CDR2 reads SNTAGT. This CDR3 contains 15 residues.